These T cell receptor beta chains were read from a single sample in a study of CD8+CD57+ T cells in acquired aplastic anemia. TCRdb reanalysed the reads using MiXCR and keeps one entry per CDR3 protein. The sample has 150,000 to 200,000 distinct CDR3 sequences, roughly 64% seen once. The sample comprised sorted CD4+, CD8+, or CD8+CD57+ T cells (not recorded which) from PBMCs. The origin of the receptors is a human donor with severe aplastic anemia or a healthy control (not recorded which). CDR3s include the opening cysteine and the closing phenylalanine or tryptophan. Each record gives: J gene, clone size, V gene, D gene, CDR3 protein, CDR3 DNA. D genes are given only for firm matches. Rows may omit the clone size; those that give it use once, few, many or a size class.

>TRBJ2-7|NA|TRBV29-1|TRBD1
CSVGTGGSYEQYF
TGCAGCGTAGGGACAGGGGGCTCCTACGAGCAGTACTTC
>TRBJ2-1|NA|TRBV7-3|TRBD2
CASSSKREDNEQFF
TGTGCCAGCAGCTCGAAGCGGGAGGACAATGAGCAGTTCTTC
>TRBJ2-6|many|TRBV9|NA
CASSAGAGANVLTF
TGTGCCAGCAGCGCAGGGGCTGGGGCCAACGTCCTGACTTTC
>TRBJ1-6|NA|TRBV9|TRBD1
CASSGQGGALHF
TGTGCCAGCAGCGGACAGGGAGGGGCCCTCCACTTT
>TRBJ1-1|many|TRBV27|NA
CATREDSPFTEAFF
TGTGCCACCAGGGAGGACAGTCCGTTTACTGAAGCTTTCTTT
>TRBJ1-2|NA|TRBV10-3|NA
CAISELDPILGGYGYTF
TGTGCCATCAGTGAACTAGACCCGATCTTGGGGGGCTATGGCTACACCTTC
>TRBJ2-7|NA|TRBV27|NA
CASSLSGEGYEQYF
TGTGCCAGCAGTTTATCTGGGGAAGGGTACGAGCAGTACTTC
>TRBJ2-5|once|TRBV12-3/TRBV12-4|TRBD1
CASSLRDRGGETQYF
TGTGCCAGCAGTTTAAGGGACAGGGGTGGAGAGACCCAGTACTTC
>TRBJ2-7|NA|TRBV7-9|NA
CASSPSRAYEQYF
TGTGCCAGCAGCCCTTCGAGAGCCTACGAGCAGTACTTC
>TRBJ1-5|NA|TRBV12-3/TRBV12-4|NA
CASRADSSNQPQHF
TGTGCCAGCAGGGCGGACAGTAGTAATCAGCCCCAGCATTTT
>TRBJ1-5|many|TRBV2|TRBD1
CASSEAWDRGLSNQPQHF
TGTGCCAGCAGTGAAGCGTGGGACAGGGGCCTTAGCAATCAGCCCCAGCATTTT
>TRBJ2-2|many|TRBV29-1|TRBD1
CSVGQGVTGELFF
TGCAGCGTTGGACAGGGGGTCACCGGGGAGCTGTTTTTT
>TRBJ1-1|few|TRBV7-9|NA
CASSSDDGGAFF
TGTGCCAGCAGCTCAGATGACGGCGGAGCTTTCTTT